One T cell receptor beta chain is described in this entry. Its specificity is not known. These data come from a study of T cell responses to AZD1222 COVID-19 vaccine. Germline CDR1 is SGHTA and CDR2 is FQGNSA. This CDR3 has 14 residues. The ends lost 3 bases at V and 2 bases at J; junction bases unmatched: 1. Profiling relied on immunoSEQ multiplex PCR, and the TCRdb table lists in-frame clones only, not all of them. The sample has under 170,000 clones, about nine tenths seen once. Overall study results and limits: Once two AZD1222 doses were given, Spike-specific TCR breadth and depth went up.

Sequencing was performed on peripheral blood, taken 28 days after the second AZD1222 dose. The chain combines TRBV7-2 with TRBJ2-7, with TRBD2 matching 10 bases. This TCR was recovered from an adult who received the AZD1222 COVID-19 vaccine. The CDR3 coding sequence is TGTGCCAGCAGCTTTGGACTAGCGGCCTACGAGCAGTACTTC. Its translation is CASSFGLAAYEQYF.